A selection of T cell receptor beta chains follows, all from one sample in a study of blood T cell repertoires in COVID-19. Only in-frame clones appear in the TCRdb table, and some are missing; sequencing was by immunoSEQ multiplex PCR. The data show fewer than 60,000 clones, with approximately 82% seen just once and roughly 4% held by the top ten. Sequencing was done on a sample of peripheral blood. The receptor source for this set is a man between 60 and 75 years old with acute or convalescent COVID-19. The CDR3 runs from the conserved cysteine through the conserved F or W. The D gene is left open where the match is weak. Some rows have no size entry. The others give once, few or many, or a class for an expanded clone.

DNA	CDR3	D	V	size	J
TGTGCCAGTAGTACGCGGACAGTTGAGACCCAGTACTTC	CASSTRTVETQYF	NA	TRBV19	once	TRBJ2-5
TGTGCCAGCAGTGAATGGGCGCCGACTGAAGCTTTCTTT	CASSEWAPTEAFF	NA	TRBV2	NA	TRBJ1-1
TGTGCCAGCAGCTTAGCCCCCTCCGCAGGGAAGACTGAAGCTTTCTTT	CASSLAPSAGKTEAFF	NA	TRBV11-2	NA	TRBJ1-1
TGTGCCAGCCACCTGGGGGGTTACTACACCTTC	CASHLGGYYTF	NA	TRBV18	NA	TRBJ1-2
TGTGCCAGCTCACAGACAGGGGAGGGCACTGAAGCTTTCTTT	CASSQTGEGTEAFF	TRBD1	TRBV18	NA	TRBJ1-1
TGTGCCAGCACTCTTGAGGGTAACACTGAAGCTTTCTTT	CASTLEGNTEAFF	NA	TRBV28	NA	TRBJ1-1
TGTGCTAGTGGACAGGGGGCTAAAGGGAGCAATCAGCCCCAGCATTTT	CASGQGAKGSNQPQHF	TRBD1	TRBV12-5	NA	TRBJ1-5
TGTGCCAGCAGCTTGGAATTGGGACAGGCGAACACTGAAGCTTTCTTT	CASSLELGQANTEAFF	TRBD1	TRBV5-5	NA	TRBJ1-1
TGTGCCAGCAGCTTATCGCAGTATGGCTACACCTTC	CASSLSQYGYTF	NA	TRBV7-9	NA	TRBJ1-2
TGTGCCAGCAGTTCGGCAGGGGCCGAGCATTTT	CASSSAGAEHF	NA	TRBV28	once	TRBJ1-5
TGTGCCAGCAGCTCGACTAGCGGGGGATATACCGGGGAGCTGTTTTTT	CASSSTSGGYTGELFF	TRBD2	TRBV5-4	NA	TRBJ2-2
TGTGCCAGCCAAACACCGAACACTGAAGCTTTCTTT	CASQTPNTEAFF	NA	TRBV27	NA	TRBJ1-1
TGTGCCAGCAGCGTGGCGGAGGGCAACACAGATACGCAGTATTTT	CASSVAEGNTDTQYF	NA	TRBV9	NA	TRBJ2-3
TGCGCCAGCAGCCCGGTCCAGGGCTCCTATGGCTACACCTTC	CASSPVQGSYGYTF	NA	TRBV5-1	NA	TRBJ1-2
TGTGCCAGCAGCTTGGAGCAGGGGGCTTATTCACCCCTCCACTTT	CASSLEQGAYSPLHF	TRBD1	TRBV5-6	few	TRBJ1-6
TGTGCCAGCAGTTACTTGATTTCAGGGGATGAGCAGTTCTTC	CASSYLISGDEQFF	NA	TRBV6-2/TRBV6-3	NA	TRBJ2-1
TGTGCCTGGAGTAGGGACAGGGGATTTCGTTCCTATGGCTACACCTTC	CAWSRDRGFRSYGYTF	TRBD1	TRBV30	NA	TRBJ1-2
TGTGCCACCAGTGATACGCGTGACGGGGAAAAACTGTTTTTT	CATSDTRDGEKLFF	NA	TRBV24-1	NA	TRBJ1-4
TGTGCCAGCAGCTTGAGGGCGGTGTCCACAGATACGCAGTATTTT	CASSLRAVSTDTQYF	NA	TRBV13	NA	TRBJ2-3
TGTGCCAGCAGTTTTGGGTTCCCAGGGGGCCCGAACACCGGGGAGCTGTTTTTT	CASSFGFPGGPNTGELFF	TRBD1	TRBV27	NA	TRBJ2-2
TGTGCCAGCAGCTATCTCACAGATACGCAGTATTTT	CASSYLTDTQYF	NA	TRBV7-6	once	TRBJ2-3
TGCGCCAGCAGCTTACTTAGCGGGGGGCAAGAAACCGGAGATACGCAGTATTTT	CASSLLSGGQETGDTQYF	TRBD2	TRBV5-1	NA	TRBJ2-3
TGTGCCTGGAGGGCCGGGACAGGGACTCACACCTTC	CAWRAGTGTHTF	TRBD1	TRBV30	NA	TRBJ1-2
TGTGCCAGCAGCTTAGTAGGTGGACAGGGAGGACAGCCCCAGCATTTT	CASSLVGGQGGQPQHF	TRBD1	TRBV7-6	NA	TRBJ1-5
TGTGCCTGGGGACAGGGGGCGCGACAGCCCCAGCATTTT	CAWGQGARQPQHF	TRBD1	TRBV30	NA	TRBJ1-5
TGTGCCACCCTAGACAGGGACAATGAGCAGTTCTTC	CATLDRDNEQFF	TRBD1	TRBV10-3	NA	TRBJ2-1
TGTGCCAGCAGCCCGACAGGGGGGCCCACCAATGAGCAGTTCTTC	CASSPTGGPTNEQFF	TRBD1	TRBV7-7	NA	TRBJ2-1
TGTGCCAGCAGCCCGACGGGACTCCAAGAGACCCAGTACTTC	CASSPTGLQETQYF	NA	TRBV7-3	NA	TRBJ2-5
TGTGCCAGCAGTGCGACAGGGGTGGATGAAAAACTGTTTTTT	CASSATGVDEKLFF	TRBD1	TRBV2	NA	TRBJ1-4
TGCGCCAGCAGCCCCCAGCCAGCGGGAGGGACAGATACGCAGTATTTT	CASSPQPAGGTDTQYF	TRBD2	TRBV5-1	NA	TRBJ2-3
TGCGCCAGCGGAGCCGGGACACTCAATGAGCAGTTCTTC	CASGAGTLNEQFF	NA	TRBV5-1	few	TRBJ2-1
TGTGCCAGCGGGGGGGCTGGTAGGAATGAGCAGTTCTTC	CASGGAGRNEQFF	NA	TRBV6-5	NA	TRBJ2-1
TGTGCCAGCAGTTACGGGGGGAAGGAGCAGTTCTTC	CASSYGGKEQFF	NA	TRBV6-5	NA	TRBJ2-1
TGTGCCAGCAGTGTGAGTAGCGGGGGGACCTACGAGCAGTACTTC	CASSVSSGGTYEQYF	TRBD2	TRBV2	NA	TRBJ2-7
TGTGCCAGTAGCACCACGGGACAGGGCGACAATCAGCCCCAGCATTTT	CASSTTGQGDNQPQHF	TRBD1	TRBV19	NA	TRBJ1-5
TGTGCCAGCAGTCAGGGACTAGCGGGGGGGAGTGAGCAGTTCTTC	CASSQGLAGGSEQFF	TRBD2	TRBV6-6	once	TRBJ2-1
TGCGCCAGCAGCTCCTTTGCAGGGGGCGGCACTGAAGCTTTCTTT	CASSSFAGGGTEAFF	TRBD1	TRBV5-1	NA	TRBJ1-1
TGTGCCTGGTGGGGACATTCTGAAGCTTTCTTT	CAWWGHSEAFF	NA	TRBV30	NA	TRBJ1-1
TGTGCCTGGGCCAAAGGACTAGCGGCTAACAATGAGCAGTTCTTC	CAWAKGLAANNEQFF	TRBD2	TRBV30	NA	TRBJ2-1
TGTGCCAGCAGCTCCCGGGACAGGGGTGCGGAGACCCAGTACTTC	CASSSRDRGAETQYF	TRBD1	TRBV6-5	NA	TRBJ2-5
TGTGCCACCAGTGATGGAGGGACAGGGGACACCGGGGAGCTGTTTTTT	CATSDGGTGDTGELFF	TRBD1	TRBV24-1	NA	TRBJ2-2
TGTGCCAGCGCCTCCGGGGGGGGGTCTGGAAACACCATATATTTT	CASASGGGSGNTIYF	NA	TRBV9	NA	TRBJ1-3
TGTGCCAGCAGCGCCGGGGGACTTAACGGAGGCACTGAAGCTTTCTTT	CASSAGGLNGGTEAFF	NA	TRBV2	NA	TRBJ1-1
TGTGCCAGCACCCTACGGCCAGGGATGGATTCACCCCTCCACTTT	CASTLRPGMDSPLHF	NA	TRBV6-1	NA	TRBJ1-6
TGTGCCAGCAGCAACACGAGGAAAGAGACCCAGTACTTC	CASSNTRKETQYF	NA	TRBV7-8	few	TRBJ2-5
TGTGCCAGCAGCTTAGCGTTATCAGATACGCAGTATTTT	CASSLALSDTQYF	NA	TRBV7-3	NA	TRBJ2-3
TGTGCCAGCTCACCACCAAATGGAGACACTGAAGCTTTCTTT	CASSPPNGDTEAFF	NA	TRBV18	NA	TRBJ1-1
TGTGCCAGCAGCGGCCCTACCGGGACAGGGAAGGGCTACACCTTC	CASSGPTGTGKGYTF	TRBD1	TRBV9	NA	TRBJ1-2
TGTGCCATCAGCAGGGGGAATCAGCCCCAGCATTTT	CAISRGNQPQHF	TRBD1	TRBV10-3	NA	TRBJ1-5
TGTGCCAGCAGCACCCAGGGGAGCGCCGGGGAGCTGTTTTTT	CASSTQGSAGELFF	NA	TRBV5-4	NA	TRBJ2-2
TGTGCCACTCGGAGGGCCGCTAATGAAAAACTGTTTTTT	CATRRAANEKLFF	NA	TRBV18	NA	TRBJ1-4
TGTGCCAGCAGCTTAGGGCCGGGACAGTACAATGAGCAGTTCTTC	CASSLGPGQYNEQFF	TRBD1	TRBV7-6	NA	TRBJ2-1
TGTGCCAGCAGTGAGACAGGGAACACTGAAGCTTTCTTT	CASSETGNTEAFF	NA	TRBV6-4	NA	TRBJ1-1
TGTGCCAGCAGCCCCCGGACAGGTGGCACTGAAGCTTTCTTT	CASSPRTGGTEAFF	TRBD1	TRBV11-2	NA	TRBJ1-1
TGTGCCAGCAGTGAGTGGGCAGCTAATCAGCCCCAGCATTTT	CASSEWAANQPQHF	NA	TRBV2	many	TRBJ1-5
TGTGCCAGCTCACGGGAACAGGGACAAACTGAAGCTTTCTTT	CASSREQGQTEAFF	NA	TRBV18	NA	TRBJ1-1
TGTGCCAGCTCACCATCCATGACAGGGGTATCCTACAATGAGCAGTTCTTC	CASSPSMTGVSYNEQFF	TRBD1	TRBV18	NA	TRBJ2-1